Below are 26 T cell receptor beta chains sequenced from a single sample in a study of shared clonotypes between healthy human individuals. The data were produced by immunoSEQ multiplex PCR, yet TCRdb's version contains in-frame clones alone and is incomplete. The repertoire holds over a million clones, around 78% seen once, with roughly 0.55% in the top ten. Material: memory CD4+ T cells from PBMCs. As for subset: CD45RA-negative fraction. The receptors originated from a man in his late teens or twenties in good health. Some clones in this sample may be carry-over from other donors' samples.

The J gene is TRBJ2-5, the V gene TRBV19; TRBD2 matches 8 bases. Germline V CDR1 and CDR2: LNHDA, SQIVND (reference sequence). V shed 2 bases, J shed 4 bases, and the junction held 6 bases outside the gene matches. The CDR3 length is 15 residues. This CDR3 reads CASSIRAGVSETQYF. In DNA form, the CDR3 reads TGTGCCAGTAGTATAAGAGCGGGAGTGTCAGAGACCCAGTACTTC.

The rearrangement uses TRBV10-3 and TRBJ2-2, with 8 bases that match TRBD1. The J segment lost 4 bases and the V segment lost 5 bases, leaving 6 bases of the junction unmatched. CDR3 size: 15 residues. Germline V gene sequence: CDR1 ENHRY, CDR2 SYGVKD. The CDR3 reads CAISRGTGSTGELFF. In nucleotides, the CDR3 is TGTGCCATCAGTCGCGGGACAGGAAGCACCGGGGAGCTGTTTTTT.

The genes are TRBV5-1 and TRBJ2-1; 8 bases fit TRBD1. The CDR3 is made up of 15 amino acids. Germline CDR1 is SGHRS and CDR2 is YFSETQ. V was pared by 3 bases and J by 3 bases, with 5 bases of the junction left unmatched. CDR3 sequence reads: CASSSGQGNYNEQFF. The CDR3 DNA reads as TGCGCCAGCAGCTCCGGACAGGGAAACTACAATGAGCAGTTCTTC.

This clone appeared a single time. Additional DNA sequences in this sample encode the identical CDR3. This chain joins TRBV5-1 and TRBJ2-3; TRBD2 aligns across 7 bases. With V trimmed by 0 bases and J by 6 bases, 4 bases remained unmatched. Germline values: CDR1 SGHRS, CDR2 YFSETQ. This CDR3 contains 14 residues. The DNA of the CDR3 is TGCGCCAGCAGCTTGGGTAGGGAGGGCGATACGCAGTATTTT. It encodes CASSLGREGDTQYF.

The chain carries TRBV19 and TRBJ1-4; D unclear. V shed 3 bases and J shed 4 bases, with 9 bases lying between them. CDR1 LNHDA and CDR2 SQIVND come from the germline V gene (reference sequence). CDR3 size: 14 residues. The DNA for the CDR3 is TGTGCCAGTAGTATTCGGGCCTTTAATGAAAAACTGTTTTTT. It codes for CASSIRAFNEKLFF.

In DNA, the CDR3 is TGTGCCAGCAGTACCGATTGGGGAGGGGCTTTCTTT. Protein product: CASSTDWGGAFF. This chain joins TRBV28 and TRBJ1-1; D uncertain. The V gene's germline CDR1 is MDHEN and CDR2 SYDVKM. V shed 5 bases and J shed 11 bases, with 15 bases lying between them. The CDR3 has 12 amino acids.

The chain employs TRBV5-1 and TRBJ2-1, with 14 bases matching TRBD2. J gave up 7 bases and V 0 bases, and 9 bases lay outside the gene matches. This CDR3 is built from 18 residues. Germline V gives CDR1 SGHRS, CDR2 YFSETQ. The CDR3 sequence: CASSLGTSGRRLGNEQFF. CDR3 bases: TGCGCCAGCAGCTTGGGGACTAGCGGGAGGCGGCTAGGGAATGAGCAGTTCTTC.

Ten or more counts support this clone. The chain joins TRBV6-1 to TRBJ2-2; 7 bases agree with TRBD1. The CDR3 is made up of 15 amino acids. V dropped 6 bases and J dropped 3; count of bases not matched to a gene: 7. Germline assignment: CDR1 MNHNS and CDR2 SASEGT. This CDR3 is CASSTGQAYTGELFF. The CDR3 DNA reads TGTGCCAGCAGCACTGGACAGGCCTACACCGGGGAGCTGTTTTTT.

V gene TRBV4-1 combines with J gene TRBJ1-2; perhaps TRBD1 as D (6 bases). V shed 1 base and J shed 3 bases, with 18 bases lying between them. Looked up from germline, CDR1 is MGHRA and CDR2 is YSYEKL. This CDR3 has 17 residues. CDR3 residues: CASSQVGGRDRDYGYTF. CDR3 DNA: TGCGCCAGCAGCCAAGTGGGGGGCAGGGATAGGGACTATGGCTACACCTTC.

This clone turned up a few times. J is TRBJ2-3 and V is TRBV6-5; 7 bases line up with TRBD1. From germline, CDR1 is MNHEY and CDR2 SVGAGI. This CDR3 has 13 residues. Losses at the gene ends were 8 bases for V and 0 bases for J; bases not matched to a gene: 2. The CDR3 sequence: CASWTGSTDTQYF. As DNA, the CDR3 is TGTGCCAGCTGGACAGGAAGCACAGATACGCAGTATTTT.

The chain carries TRBV18 and TRBJ1-1, with D unresolved. CDR3 size: 14 residues. Trimming shortened V by 3 bases and J by 3 bases, and 11 bases separated the two germline ends. Germline V gene sequence: CDR1 KGHSH, CDR2 LQKENI. Written as DNA, the CDR3 is TGTGCCAGCTCACCTGGTCGGGGATACACTGAAGCTTTCTTT. Encoded protein: CASSPGRGYTEAFF.

This clone occurred a few times. The rearrangement links TRBV10-3 to TRBJ1-1; D is possibly TRBD1 (5 bases). In germline, CDR1 is ENHRY, CDR2 SYGVKD. This CDR3 has 11 residues. V dropped 6 bases and J dropped 8 bases, with 10 bases sitting between them. CDR3 nucleotide sequence: TGTGCCATCAGGGGGGACGGCGAAGCTTTCTTT. Its protein product is CAIRGDGEAFF.

The rearrangement joins TRBV6-5 to TRBJ2-2; possibly TRBD1 for D (5 bases). Germline V gives CDR1 MNHEY, CDR2 SVGAGI. Trimming pared 6 bases from V and 3 bases from J, leaving 11 bases between. The CDR3 is 14 amino acids. The CDR3 reads CASSRQPYTGELFF. CDR3 nucleotide sequence: TGTGCCAGCAGCCGACAGCCCTACACCGGGGAGCTGTTTTTT.

This clone was picked up one time. The chain is built from TRBV6-6 and TRBJ2-1; the match to TRBD2 covers 12 bases. CDR3 length: 16 amino acids. Trimming at V came to 6 bases and at J to 0 bases, leaving 3 bases not matched to a gene. Germline V lookup: CDR1 MNHNY, CDR2 SVGAGI (reference sequence). In DNA form, the CDR3 reads TGTGCCAGCAGAAGACTAGCGGGAGACTCCTACAATGAGCAGTTCTTC. It encodes CASRRLAGDSYNEQFF.

Note on this clone: The identical CDR3 is also encoded by other nucleotide sequences in the sample. The V gene is TRBV19, the J gene TRBJ2-7, with 8 bases matching TRBD2. V lost 2 bases to trimming and J lost 3 bases; unmatched junction nucleotides: 3. The CDR3 has 14 amino acids. Germline-derived CDR1 and CDR2 are LNHDA and SQIVND (reference sequence). CDR3 protein: CASSISSGSYEQYF. The CDR3 nucleotides are TGTGCCAGTAGTATATCCAGCGGGAGCTACGAGCAGTACTTC. The whole variable domain, filled in from reference TRBV19 and TRBJ2-7, reads DGGITQSPKYLFRKEGQNVTLSCEQNLNHDAMYWYRQDPGQGLRLIYYSQIVNDFQKGDIAEGYSVSREKKESFPLTVTSAQKNPTAFYLCASSISSGSYEQYFGPGTRLTVT.

The rearrangement joins TRBV6-5 to TRBJ2-7; the match to TRBD1 covers 8 bases. The V segment lost 2 bases and the J segment 6 bases; nucleotides outside the gene matches: 9. The CDR3 sequence is 15 residues long. Germline assignment: CDR1 MNHEY and CDR2 SVGAGI. The CDR3 nucleotides are TGTGCCAGCAGTTACCGGACAGGGAGACCTTTCGAGCAGTACTTC. Its translation is CASSYRTGRPFEQYF.

This clone was seen many times. Other nucleotide sequences from this sample produce the same CDR3. This rearrangement joins TRBV30 to TRBJ1-3; D unclear. Per the germline V gene, CDR1 is GTSNPN and CDR2 is SVGIG (reference sequence). This CDR3 is built from 13 residues. Trimming left V 6 bases short and J 1 base short, with 10 bases between. The CDR3 is CACHRGSGNTIYF. CDR3 DNA sequence: TGTGCCTGCCACCGCGGTTCTGGAAACACCATATATTTT.

The chain carries TRBV6-4 and TRBJ2-1; the D call may be TRBD1 or TRBD2 (5 bases each). The CDR3 is 13 amino acids. Trimming left V 3 bases short and J 10 bases short, with 13 bases between. Germline-derived CDR1 and CDR2 are MRHNA and SNTAGT. The CDR3 DNA follows: TGTGCCAGCAGTGATAATAGTGGGACCGAGCAGTTCTTC. Amino acid sequence: CASSDNSGTEQFF.

This clone has a handful of counts. This chain links TRBV7-9 with TRBJ1-1; no reliable D call. The length of the CDR3 is 14 residues. Trimming cost V 3 bases and J 0 bases, with 8 bases left between them. The germline V gene encodes CDR1 SEHNR and CDR2 FQNEAQ (reference sequence). In DNA form, the CDR3 reads TGTGCCAGCAGCTTCAAAACAGTGAACACTGAAGCTTTCTTT. Translation gives CASSFKTVNTEAFF.

This clone was seen more than once but under ten times. The CDR3 DNA reads as TGTGCCACCACCCAGGGTACACACACCGGGGAGCTGTTTTTT. Translation: CATTQGTHTGELFF. The rearrangement uses TRBV9 and TRBJ2-2, with a possible D match to TRBD1 (5 bases). Trimming took 9 bases from V and 3 from J, leaving 15 bases between them. Looked up from germline, CDR1 is SGDLS and CDR2 is YYNGEE. This CDR3 has 14 residues. Using reference TRBV9 and TRBJ2-2 for the parts outside the CDR3, the full variable domain is DSGVTQTPKHLITATGQRVTLRCSPRSGDLSVYWYQQSLDQGLQFLIQYYNGEERAKGNILERFSAQQFPDLHSELNLSSLELGDSALYFCATTQGTHTGELFFGEGSRLTVL.

J is TRBJ2-7 and V is TRBV19; 8 bases are a match to TRBD1. J was trimmed by 4 bases and V by 6 bases; bases with no gene match: 8. The CDR3 loop spans 14 amino acids. Germline CDR1 is LNHDA and CDR2 is SQIVND (reference sequence). The chain's CDR3 is CASRVTGGPYEQYF. The CDR3 nucleotides read TGTGCCAGTAGGGTAACAGGGGGTCCATACGAGCAGTACTTC.

This clone was recorded once. The V gene is TRBV28, the J gene TRBJ1-1; TRBD1 is a possible D gene (5 bases). Germline lookup yields CDR1 MDHEN and CDR2 SYDVKM. This CDR3 is built from 16 residues. V was shortened by 5 bases and J by 10 bases, with 26 bases between the two germline ends. CDR3 in amino acids: CASSTPGTRFRRVAFF. The CDR3 DNA reads TGTGCCAGCAGTACCCCCGGGACTCGGTTTCGACGGGTAGCTTTCTTT.

V is TRBV7-3 and J is TRBJ1-1; tentatively, D is TRBD1 (6 bases). There are 14 residues in the CDR3. CDR1 is SGHTA and CDR2 is FQGTGA in the germline V gene. V gave up 3 bases and J gave up 1 base, with 9 bases separating them. The CDR3: CASSFQGRNTEAFF. CDR3 nucleotide sequence: TGTGCCAGCAGCTTCCAGGGGAGGAACACTGAAGCTTTCTTT.

The chain recombines TRBV30 with TRBJ2-7; either TRBD1 or TRBD2 may fit D (5 bases each). CDR3 length: 13 amino acids. The germline CDR1 and CDR2 sequences are GTSNPN and SVGIG (reference sequence). V lost 2 bases, J lost 2 bases, and 10 bases lay in between. The CDR3 loop reads CAWSQGRTYEQYF. The CDR3 DNA sequence: TGTGCCTGGAGTCAGGGACGCACCTACGAGCAGTACTTC.

The rearrangement joins TRBV15 to TRBJ2-3, with D hard to call. Trimming pared 1 base from V and 8 bases from J, leaving 4 bases between. CDR3 length equals 11 residues. Germline CDR1 reads LNHNV; CDR2 reads YYDKDF (reference sequence). The CDR3 spells CATSRVGTQYF. CDR3 sequence (DNA): TGTGCCACCAGCAGAGTTGGTACGCAGTATTTT.

This chain links TRBV5-1 with TRBJ2-7; D is possibly TRBD2 (6 bases). V shed 7 bases and J shed 5 bases, with 22 bases lying between them. This CDR3 is built from 15 residues. Germline V CDR1 and CDR2: SGHRS, YFSETQ. CDR3 coding DNA: TGCGCCAGCTCTCGGAGGCCGAGACTAGACGACGAGCAGTACTTC. Translating gives CASSRRPRLDDEQYF.